Shown below are 30 T cell receptor beta chains from a single sample sequenced in a study of blood T cell repertoires in COVID-19. Some clones are missing from TCRdb's copy, which holds only in-frame ones; the method was immunoSEQ multiplex PCR. This table holds about 31,000 clones, approximately 91% found once. Sequencing was carried out using peripheral blood. These receptors were collected from a man aged 55 to 70 with acute or convalescent COVID-19.

This clone is deemed medium-sized. The chain couples TRBV2 to TRBJ1-5, with unresolved D. This CDR3 has 14 residues. Germline V gene lookup returns CDR1 SNHLY and CDR2 FYNNEI. Trimming took 5 bases from V and 4 from J, leaving 12 bases between them. The CDR3 spells CASSHSNRNQPQHF. The CDR3 bases are TGTGCCAGCAGTCACAGTAACCGGAATCAGCCCCAGCATTTT.

The V call is TRBV29-1, the J call TRBJ1-1; TRBD1 matches at 7 bases. The CDR3 runs 12 residues. V trimming: 7 bases; J trimming: 7 bases; junction bases outside the gene matches: 9. CDR1 and CDR2 from the germline V gene are SQVTM and ANQGSEA. Written as DNA, the CDR3 is TGCAGCGGACTCATGACAGGGATTGAAGCTTTCTTT. Translation gives CSGLMTGIEAFF.

The chain recombines TRBV11-3 with TRBJ2-3; TRBD2 might be the D (5 bases). Trimming pared 3 bases from V and 5 bases from J, leaving 12 bases between. The CDR3 has 14 amino acids. CDR1 and CDR2 (germline): SGHNT, YENEEA. CDR3: CASSFRTGEDTQYF. CDR3 nucleotides: TGTGCCAGCAGCTTTCGGACTGGGGAAGATACGCAGTATTTT.

The chain links TRBV7-9 to TRBJ1-3; D might be TRBD1 (5 bases). The CDR3 spans 14 residues. The germline V gene encodes CDR1 SEHNR and CDR2 FQNEAQ (reference sequence). V was cut by 1 base and J by 4 bases, with 8 bases left in between. In nucleotides, the CDR3 is TGTGCCAGCAGCTTAGAGTACAGGGGAAACACCATATATTTT. Its translation: CASSLEYRGNTIYF.

The rearrangement joins TRBV4-1 to TRBJ2-4; 7 bases align to TRBD1. CDR1 is MGHRA and CDR2 is YSYEKL in the germline V gene. After removal of 1 base from V and 0 bases from J, the junction contained 6 bases not matched to a gene. The CDR3 runs to 17 residues. The CDR3 nucleotides read TGCGCCAGCAGCCAAGGGCAGGGGGTTATAGCCAAAAACATTCAGTACTTC. The encoded protein is CASSQGQGVIAKNIQYF.

This sequence joins TRBV28 and TRBJ2-5; the D gene is possibly TRBD1 (6 bases). CDR3 size: 13 residues. CDR1 is MDHEN, CDR2 SYDVKM, per germline. Trimming cost V 7 bases and J 5 bases, with 14 bases left between them. In DNA, the CDR3 is TGTGCCAGCACCAAGGGACAAGTGGAGACCCAGTACTTC. Translated, it gives CASTKGQVETQYF.

The chain carries TRBV10-3 and TRBJ1-6, with TRBD1 identical over 9 bases. The V gene's germline CDR1 is ENHRY and CDR2 SYGVKD. After removal of 8 bases from V and 6 bases from J, the junction contained 5 bases not matched to a gene. This CDR3 is built from 14 residues. CDR3 coding DNA: TGTGCCATCGCTTCGGGACAGGGTAATTCACCCCTCCACTTT. This codes for CAIASGQGNSPLHF.

The V and J genes are TRBV11-2 and TRBJ2-7; 8 bases align to TRBD2. The CDR3 sequence is 15 residues long. Germline V CDR1 and CDR2: SGHAT, FQNNGV. V lost 1 base to trimming and J lost 4 bases; unmatched junction nucleotides: 6. This chain's CDR3 is CASSLGSGSRYEQYF. In DNA, the CDR3 is TGTGCCAGCAGCTTAGGGAGCGGGAGCAGGTACGAGCAGTACTTC.

The V gene is TRBV10-1, the J gene TRBJ2-3; TRBD1 might be the D (6 bases). The length of the CDR3 is 15 residues. The ends were cut back, 6 bases at V and 0 bases at J, with 13 bases in the middle. Per germline, CDR1 WNHNN and CDR2 SYGVQD (reference sequence). In nucleotides, the CDR3 is TGCGCCAGCAGCCCCCGGGACACTAGCACAGATACGCAGTATTTT. Residues: CASSPRDTSTDTQYF.

This sequence joins TRBV27 and TRBJ1-6; D is perhaps TRBD1 (5 bases). The CDR3 totals 14 residues. Germline V CDR1 and CDR2: MNHEY, SMNVEV (reference sequence). V was trimmed by 9 bases and J by 8 bases, leaving 17 bases between them. The CDR3 DNA is TGTGCCAGTCGAAGGGGAACACTATATTCACCCCTCCACTTT. This translates into CASRRGTLYSPLHF.

A single count supports this clone. This chain joins TRBV28 and TRBJ1-1; a weak D match, TRBD1 (6 bases). CDR1 is MDHEN and CDR2 is SYDVKM in the germline V gene. The CDR3 is 12 amino acids. Trimming pared 5 bases from V and 8 bases from J, leaving 12 bases between. The CDR3 spells CASSLLTGEAFF. The CDR3 DNA sequence: TGTGCCAGCAGTCTACTTACAGGGGAAGCTTTCTTT.

V usage is TRBV7-9 and J usage is TRBJ2-3; a possible D gene is TRBD2 (6 bases). V gave up 5 bases and J gave up 4 bases, with 13 bases separating them. This CDR3 region has 14 residues. In germline, CDR1 is SEHNR, CDR2 FQNEAQ (reference sequence). The DNA of the CDR3 is TGTGCCAGCAGCCCCCTCTGGGAGGCAGATACGCAGTATTTT. Protein: CASSPLWEADTQYF.

This clone has only a few counts. This rearrangement joins TRBV7-2 to TRBJ1-1; 7 bases map to TRBD1. The CDR3 extends over 14 amino acids. Germline V gene sequence: CDR1 SGHTA, CDR2 FQGNSA. Trimming took 3 bases from V and 4 from J; bases not matched to a gene: 5. The CDR3 sequence is CASSFSPGGTEAFF. In DNA form, the CDR3 reads TGTGCCAGCAGCTTCTCACCAGGGGGCACTGAAGCTTTCTTT.

The chain has TRBV5-1 and TRBJ2-1; D is possibly TRBD1 (6 bases). Germline V lookup: CDR1 SGHRS, CDR2 YFSETQ. Trimming removed 0 bases at V and 10 bases at J, with 8 bases between. The CDR3 sequence is 12 residues long. CDR3 amino acids: CASSLDREEQFF. In DNA, the CDR3 is TGCGCCAGCAGCTTGGACAGGGAAGAGCAGTTCTTC.

This chain uses TRBV18 with TRBJ2-1; 7 nucleotides agree with TRBD2. The V segment lost 6 bases and the J segment 0 bases; nucleotides outside the gene matches: 5. The germline V gene has CDR1 KGHSH and CDR2 LQKENI. There are 15 residues in the CDR3. CDR3 bases: TGTGCCAGCTCCCCATCTAGCGGCTCCTACAATGAGCAGTTCTTC. Translated: CASSPSSGSYNEQFF. Together with reference TRBV18 and TRBJ2-1, the CDR3 gives the full variable domain: NAGVMQNPRHLVRRRGQEARLRCSPMKGHSHVYWYRQLPEEGLKFMVYLQKENIIDESGMPKERFSAEFPKEGPSILRIQQVVRGDSAAYFCASSPSSGSYNEQFFGPGTRLTVL.

This clone has only a few counts. The chain employs TRBV24-1 and TRBJ2-1, with 9 bases lining up with TRBD1. This CDR3 region has 15 residues. Germline-derived CDR1 and CDR2 are KGHDR and SFDVKD. V gave up 3 bases and J gave up 9 bases; unmatched junction bases: 8. CDR3 residues: CATSDPRTGDAEQFF. The DNA of the CDR3 is TGTGCCACCAGTGATCCCCGGACAGGGGATGCTGAGCAGTTCTTC.

The chain recombines TRBV7-3 with TRBJ2-1, with 14 bases matching TRBD2. J was trimmed by 7 bases and V by 3 bases; bases with no gene match: 11. Germline CDR1 and CDR2: SGHTA and FQGTGA. The CDR3 spans 18 residues. The CDR3 sequence: CASSFTGGLAGGGNEQFF. The CDR3, as DNA: TGTGCCAGCAGCTTTACGGGAGGACTAGCGGGAGGTGGGAATGAGCAGTTCTTC.

The chain carries TRBV2 and TRBJ2-1, with 8 bases lining up with TRBD2. The J segment lost 7 bases and the V segment lost 8 bases, leaving 7 bases of the junction unmatched. This CDR3 has 13 amino acids. Germline assignment: CDR1 SNHLY and CDR2 FYNNEI. Written as DNA, the CDR3 is TGTGCCAGCTCTAGCGGGTTAGTGAATGAGCAGTTCTTC. It yields the protein CASSSGLVNEQFF. Full variable domain (remainder filled in from reference TRBV2 and TRBJ2-1): EPEVTQTPSHQVTQMGQEVILRCVPISNHLYFYWYRQILGQKVEFLVSFYNNEISEKSEIFDDQFSVERPDGSNFTLKIRSTKLEDSAMYFCASSSGLVNEQFFGPGTRLTVL.

The chain combines TRBV18 with TRBJ1-5, with D possibly TRBD1 on 5 matching bases. The V end lost 4 bases, the J end lost 5 bases, and 9 bases lay between the germline ends. CDR3 length equals 13 residues. Germline V gene sequence: CDR1 KGHSH, CDR2 LQKENI. DNA of the CDR3: TGTGCCAGCTCACAAGGGGCCGATCAGCCCCAGCATTTT. It encodes CASSQGADQPQHF.

The rearrangement joins TRBV19 to TRBJ2-3; 7 nucleotides match TRBD1. This CDR3 contains 17 residues. CDR1 LNHDA and CDR2 SQIVND come from the germline V gene (reference sequence). V shed 0 bases and J 1 base; nucleotides not matched to a gene: 7. The CDR3 loop is CASSIDRKGAGTDTQYF. The CDR3 nucleotides are TGTGCCAGTAGTATAGATCGGAAGGGGGCTGGCACAGATACGCAGTATTTT.

This chain joins TRBV11-3 and TRBJ2-7; 8 nucleotides match TRBD1. CDR1 is SGHNT, CDR2 YENEEA, per germline. CDR3 length: 15 amino acids. Losses at the gene ends were 4 bases for V and 3 bases for J; bases not matched to a gene: 8. This CDR3 is CASSSTDRGVYEQYF. The CDR3 coding sequence is TGTGCCAGCAGCTCGACTGACAGGGGCGTCTACGAGCAGTACTTC.

The chain recombines TRBV7-9 with TRBJ2-6; 9 nucleotides match TRBD1. With V trimmed by 5 bases and J by 4 bases, 15 bases remained unmatched. Germline V gives CDR1 SEHNR, CDR2 FQNEAQ (reference sequence). This CDR3 region has 19 residues. Here the CDR3 DNA reads TGTGCCAGCAGCCGACACTCCGGGACAGGGCCCACCGGGGCCAACGTCCTGACTTTC. Amino acids: CASSRHSGTGPTGANVLTF.

This chain links TRBV7-2 with TRBJ2-2; 8 nucleotides agree with TRBD2. Germline V gene lookup returns CDR1 SGHTA and CDR2 FQGNSA. The CDR3 length is 17 residues. After removal of 2 bases from V and 4 bases from J, the junction contained 9 bases not matched to a gene. The CDR3 sequence: CASSLRGAGVRTGELFF. CDR3 in DNA: TGTGCCAGCAGCTTAAGGGGAGCGGGAGTACGCACCGGGGAGCTGTTTTTT.

The rearrangement links TRBV2 to TRBJ1-5; D may be TRBD1 (6 bases). The V end lost 8 bases, the J end lost 5 bases, and 13 bases lay between the germline ends. Germline lookup yields CDR1 SNHLY and CDR2 FYNNEI. The CDR3 covers 13 residues. The chain's CDR3 is CASRGQIHQPQHF. The DNA of the CDR3 is TGTGCCAGCCGTGGACAGATTCATCAGCCCCAGCATTTT.

The chain carries TRBV29-1 and TRBJ1-1, with D uncertain. The ends were cut back, 7 bases at V and 4 bases at J, with 13 bases in the middle. Germline V CDR1 and CDR2: SQVTM, ANQGSEA. The CDR3 consists of 12 residues. The CDR3 spells CSGTPLGTEAFF. CDR3 DNA: TGCAGCGGCACTCCGCTTGGCACTGAAGCTTTCTTT.

This clone has more than one count but fewer than ten. This chain joins TRBV19 and TRBJ1-5, with 9 bases fitting TRBD1. CDR1 LNHDA and CDR2 SQIVND come from the germline V gene (reference sequence). V dropped 4 bases and J dropped 4; count of bases not matched to a gene: 8. There are 16 residues in the CDR3. CDR3: CASSNTGGRRNQPQHF. The CDR3 coding sequence is TGTGCCAGTAGTAACACAGGGGGCAGGAGGAATCAGCCCCAGCATTTT.

This clone came up once. The chain combines TRBV3-1 (or the pseudogene TRBV3-2) with TRBJ2-1, with 9 bases that match TRBD2. CDR1 is LGHDT, CDR2 YNNKEL, per germline (reference sequence). This CDR3 region has 14 residues. The ends lost 4 bases at V and 10 bases at J; junction bases unmatched: 8. CDR3 DNA sequence: TGTGCCAGCAGCCTAGCGGGAGAGTTTTCGGAGCAGTTCTTC. It specifies CASSLAGEFSEQFF.

The rearrangement joins TRBV18 to TRBJ2-1; 13 positions match TRBD2. The CDR3 runs 17 residues. The germline V gene has CDR1 KGHSH and CDR2 LQKENI. V lost 3 bases to trimming and J lost 2 bases; unmatched junction nucleotides: 4. For the CDR3, the DNA is TGTGCCAGCTCACCCGGGACTAGCGGGACCCCCTACAATGAGCAGTTCTTC. Its translation is CASSPGTSGTPYNEQFF. Full variable domain (rest looked up from reference TRBV18 and TRBJ2-1): NAGVMQNPRHLVRRRGQEARLRCSPMKGHSHVYWYRQLPEEGLKFMVYLQKENIIDESGMPKERFSAEFPKEGPSILRIQQVVRGDSAAYFCASSPGTSGTPYNEQFFGPGTRLTVL.

The CDR3 region is CASSLRTSDHTDTQYF. CDR3 nucleotide sequence: TGCGCCAGCAGCTTAAGGACTAGCGACCACACAGATACGCAGTATTTT. The chain employs TRBV5-1 and TRBJ2-3; 9 bases map to TRBD2. The germline V gene encodes CDR1 SGHRS and CDR2 YFSETQ. This CDR3 is built from 16 residues. After removal of 2 bases from V and 2 bases from J, the junction contained 6 bases not matched to a gene.

In this sample, this clone turned up once. The chain combines TRBV6-2 or TRBV6-3 with TRBJ1-5; the D is unclear. Germline values: CDR1 MNHEY, CDR2 SVGEGT. This CDR3 is built from 15 residues. V was trimmed by 3 bases and J by 0 bases, leaving 9 bases between them. The CDR3 loop is CASSYRFISNQPQHF. CDR3 nucleotide sequence: TGTGCCAGCAGTTATAGATTCATTAGCAATCAGCCCCAGCATTTT.